The 30 T cell receptor beta chains given below trace back to one sample, sequenced in a study of cytomegalovirus exposure and HLA in healthy donors. The PCR contained 60 Vbeta and 13 Jbeta primers. Method: immunoSEQ multiplex PCR; TCRdb's copy keeps in-frame clones and lacks some. The sample lists roughly 100,000 clones, roughly 15% seen once, with over 0.8% in the top ten. Sequenced material: PBMCs. These receptors came from a female donor in good health and CMV-seronegative.

J is TRBJ2-5 and V is TRBV5-6; TRBD2 matches at 13 bases. Germline lookup yields CDR1 SGHDT and CDR2 YYEEEE. V dropped 1 base and J dropped 0; count of bases not matched to a gene: 6. This CDR3 is 18 amino acids long. In DNA, the CDR3 is TGTGCCAGCAGCTTGATTCGGACTAGCGGGAGCCACCAAGAGACCCAGTACTTC. Translation gives CASSLIRTSGSHQETQYF.

The table lists this clone with a few counts. The chain links TRBV9 to TRBJ2-2; 13 nucleotides match TRBD2. The CDR3 loop spans 17 amino acids. Per the germline V gene, CDR1 is SGDLS and CDR2 is YYNGEE. The V and J ends lost 0 bases and 6 bases, in that order; junction bases with no gene match: 5. As DNA, the CDR3 is TGTGCCAGCAGCGTAGCTTTTGGACTAGCGGGAGCCGGGGAGCTGTTTTTT. Translated, it gives CASSVAFGLAGAGELFF.

The rearrangement uses TRBV5-8 and TRBJ2-7; D gene unclear. The CDR3 consists of 11 residues. Germline CDR1 is SGHTS and CDR2 is YDEGEE. Trimming left V 1 base short and J 4 bases short, with 3 bases between. The CDR3 DNA follows: TGTGCCAGCAGCTTGCGGTACGAGCAGTACTTC. Translating it yields CASSLRYEQYF.

This chain links TRBV30 with TRBJ1-3, with D perhaps matching TRBD1 (6 bases). Between the trimmed V and J ends, which lost 5 bases and 7 bases, there was a span of 21 bases. There are 15 residues in the CDR3. Germline assignment: CDR1 GTSNPN and CDR2 SVGIG (reference sequence). In DNA, the CDR3 is TGTGCCTGGCTCGCTTTGCCCGGGACAAAGAACACCATATATTTT. Protein sequence: CAWLALPGTKNTIYF.

The chain recombines TRBV30 with TRBJ1-1, with D possibly TRBD1 on 5 matching bases. The CDR3 has 15 residues. Germline V CDR1 and CDR2: GTSNPN, SVGIG (reference sequence). Trimming shortened V by 0 bases and J by 3 bases, and 14 bases separated the two germline ends. CDR3 sequence: CAWSVRRQGHTEAFF. CDR3 sequence (DNA): TGTGCCTGGAGTGTACGGCGTCAGGGCCACACTGAAGCTTTCTTT. The variable domain in full, with the rest retrieved from reference TRBV30 and TRBJ1-1, is SQTIHQWPATLVQPVGSPLSLECTVEGTSNPNLYWYRQAAGRGLQLLFYSVGIGQISSEVPQNLSASRPQDRQFILSSKKLLLSDSGFYLCAWSVRRQGHTEAFFGQGTRLTVV.

The chain combines TRBV5-1 with TRBJ1-3; D unresolved. Trimming removed 0 bases from V and 4 bases from J, with 8 bases in between. The germline CDR1 and CDR2 sequences are SGHRS and YFSETQ. The CDR3 covers 14 residues. The CDR3 bases are TGCGCCAGCAGCTTGGAGTCGGTAGGAAACACCATATATTTT. Protein product: CASSLESVGNTIYF.

This clone was counted only a few times. The chain carries TRBV9 and TRBJ2-7, with D possibly being TRBD1 (6 bases). In germline, CDR1 is SGDLS, CDR2 YYNGEE. V gave up 3 bases and J gave up 3 bases, with 16 bases separating them. The CDR3 length is 15 residues. The CDR3 loop reads CASSGHPGQFYEQYF. The CDR3 DNA reads TGTGCCAGCAGCGGACACCCGGGACAATTCTACGAGCAGTACTTC.

This clone has a handful of counts. This rearrangement joins TRBV5-6 to TRBJ2-6, with a possible D match to TRBD2 (6 bases). The CDR3 is 16 amino acids. Germline V CDR1 and CDR2: SGHDT, YYEEEE. With 3 bases removed from V and 0 bases from J, the gap between germline ends came to 10 bases. CDR3 coding DNA: TGTGCCAGCAGCTACGGCGGGATCTCTGGGGCCAACGTCCTGACTTTC. Translated, it gives CASSYGGISGANVLTF.

This clone was counted between two and nine times. J is TRBJ1-5 and V is TRBV19; D is uncertain. Germline V lookup: CDR1 LNHDA, CDR2 SQIVND (reference sequence). V was shortened by 3 bases and J by 6 bases, with 9 bases between the two germline ends. The CDR3 length is 13 residues. DNA of the CDR3: TGTGCCAGTAGTATGGCGGGCTCTCAGCCCCAGCATTTT. This codes for CASSMAGSQPQHF.

CDR3 region: CASSLAYSLSYEQYF. The CDR3 region has the DNA TGTGCCAGCAGCTTAGCTTACTCACTCTCCTACGAGCAGTACTTC. The chain carries TRBV7-2 and TRBJ2-7, with unresolved D. The CDR3 consists of 15 residues. The V end was cut by 0 bases, the J end by 0 bases, with 9 bases between. Germline CDR1 SGHTA, CDR2 FQGNSA.

This clone was recorded a few times. The chain joins TRBV30 to TRBJ2-2, with 8 bases fitting TRBD1. Looked up from germline, CDR1 is GTSNPN and CDR2 is SVGIG (reference sequence). The CDR3 spans 14 residues. J was trimmed by 6 bases and V by 3 bases; bases with no gene match: 6. The CDR3 protein is CAWRKSRGPGELFF. The CDR3 DNA follows: TGTGCCTGGAGGAAAAGCAGGGGGCCCGGGGAGCTGTTTTTT.

This clone was counted between two and nine times. This chain joins TRBV7-9 and TRBJ1-4; D gene uncertain. Germline values: CDR1 SEHNR, CDR2 FQNEAQ (reference sequence). V dropped 7 bases and J dropped 4 bases, with 16 bases sitting between them. The CDR3 loop spans 15 amino acids. The CDR3, as DNA: TGTGCCAGCACTGACCTCGGCGGACTTAATGAAAAACTGTTTTTT. Translated: CASTDLGGLNEKLFF.

The CDR3 sequence is CASSEGPLNRELAEAFF. CDR3 bases: TGTGCCAGCAGTGAAGGCCCATTAAACAGGGAGTTGGCTGAAGCTTTCTTT. V and J are TRBV6-1 and TRBJ1-1, with TRBD1 as a possible D gene (6 bases). Trimming stripped 1 base from V and 6 bases from J, with 21 bases between. Germline V gene data show CDR1 as MNHNS and CDR2 as SASEGT. The CDR3 length is 17 residues.

The CDR3 region has the DNA TGCGCCAGCAGCCCTTGGACTAGCGGAATCACAGATACGCAGTATTTT. Residues: CASSPWTSGITDTQYF. The V and J genes are TRBV4-1 and TRBJ2-3; 10 nucleotides match TRBD2. Germline values: CDR1 MGHRA, CDR2 YSYEKL. The junction had 6 bases not matched to a gene; V was cut back by 4 bases and J by 2 bases. The length of the CDR3 is 16 residues.

The sample holds a few counts of this clone. The V call is TRBV4-3, the J call TRBJ2-6; 10 bases agree with TRBD2. Germline CDR1 is LGHNA and CDR2 is YSLEER. The CDR3 length is 17 residues. V was clipped by 1 base and J by 1 base; unmatched bases: 1. The CDR3 sequence: CASSQGLAGSGANVLTF. As DNA, the CDR3 is TGCGCCAGCAGCCAAGGACTAGCGGGTTCTGGGGCCAACGTCCTGACTTTC.

This chain uses TRBV4-1 with TRBJ2-1; TRBD2 agrees at 12 bases. V was clipped by 9 bases and J by 4 bases; unmatched bases: 7. Per the germline V gene, CDR1 is MGHRA and CDR2 is YSYEKL. CDR3 length: 15 residues. CDR3 protein: CARERLAGVYNEQFF. The CDR3 nucleotides read TGCGCCAGAGAAAGACTAGCGGGAGTTTACAATGAGCAGTTCTTC.

The V call is TRBV7-2, the J call TRBJ2-7, with D hard to call. The V end lost 4 bases, the J end lost 3 bases, and 7 bases lay between the germline ends. CDR1 and CDR2 (germline): SGHTA, FQGNSA. The CDR3 runs 12 residues. CDR3 residues: CASSSTVYEQYF. CDR3 nucleotides: TGTGCCAGCAGCTCCACGGTCTACGAGCAGTACTTC.

This clone was counted between two and nine times. This chain uses TRBV9 with TRBJ2-3, with TRBD1 matching over 9 bases. The CDR3 contains 15 residues. With 0 bases clipped from V and 3 bases from J, the junction kept 2 bases outside the gene matches. CDR1 is SGDLS, CDR2 YYNGEE, per germline. The CDR3 loop reads CASSVGQGETDTQYF. CDR3 nucleotide sequence: TGTGCCAGCAGCGTAGGACAGGGGGAGACAGATACGCAGTATTTT.

The genes are TRBV7-2 and TRBJ1-2; 12 bases are a match to TRBD1. The CDR3 loop spans 16 amino acids. V was pared by 5 bases and J by 8 bases, with 12 bases of the junction left unmatched. CDR1 is SGHTA, CDR2 FQGNSA, per germline. The CDR3 is CASSLNPGTGGSGYTF. The CDR3 DNA reads TGTGCCAGCAGCCTAAACCCCGGGACAGGGGGCTCGGGCTACACCTTC.

CDR3 sequence reads: CASSLNPGHNEQYF. The CDR3 DNA is TGTGCCAGCAGCCTCAACCCCGGACATAACGAGCAGTACTTC. The chain employs TRBV6-5 and TRBJ2-7; possibly TRBD1 for D (5 bases). CDR3 length: 14 amino acids. V lost 6 bases to trimming and J lost 5 bases, with 17 bases between them. Germline V lookup: CDR1 MNHEY, CDR2 SVGAGI.

The chain carries TRBV7-8 and TRBJ2-3, with 15 bases identical to TRBD2. The CDR3 totals 17 residues. Germline CDR1 SGHVS, CDR2 FQNEAQ. Unmatched junction bases numbered 6, after V lost 5 bases and J lost 3 bases. CDR3 sequence (DNA): TGTGCCAGCAGCGCCGGACTAGCGGGGGGGGTTACAGATACGCAGTATTTT. This encodes CASSAGLAGGVTDTQYF.

The sample holds a few counts of this clone. The V and J genes are TRBV27 and TRBJ2-7; 12 nucleotides align to TRBD2. Germline V lookup: CDR1 MNHEY, CDR2 SMNVEV (reference sequence). This CDR3 has 16 residues. J gave up 3 bases and V 4 bases, and 7 bases lay outside the gene matches. CDR3 in amino acids: CASSWASGRVYYEQYF. CDR3 coding DNA: TGTGCCAGCAGTTGGGCTAGCGGGAGGGTTTACTACGAGCAGTACTTC.

Only a few counts were recorded for this clone. The chain carries TRBV2 and TRBJ1-2; D is perhaps TRBD1 (5 bases). Germline loops: CDR1 SNHLY, CDR2 FYNNEI. The CDR3 is 15 residues long. V gave up 10 bases and J gave up 2 bases, with 20 bases separating them. CDR3 bases: TGTGCCACTAAACGAACGGGGGGTGACAACTATGGCTACACCTTC. The encoded protein is CATKRTGGDNYGYTF.

The rearrangement links TRBV10-3 to TRBJ2-7; 16 nucleotides match TRBD2. After removal of 6 bases from V and 0 bases from J, the junction contained 2 bases not matched to a gene. The CDR3 sequence is 16 residues long. Looked up from germline, CDR1 is ENHRY and CDR2 is SYGVKD. CDR3 in DNA: TGTGCCATCAGGGGGACTAGCGGGGGGGCCTCCTACGAGCAGTACTTC. Its protein product is CAIRGTSGGASYEQYF.

This clone was observed a handful of times. V gene TRBV5-1 combines with J gene TRBJ2-7; D possibly corresponds to TRBD2 (5 bases). V lost 3 bases to trimming and J lost 2 bases, with 9 bases between them. The CDR3 sequence is 13 residues long. Germline assignment: CDR1 SGHRS and CDR2 YFSETQ. This CDR3 is CASSWRSAYEQYF. The CDR3 nucleotides are TGCGCCAGCAGCTGGAGGAGCGCCTACGAGCAGTACTTC.

The chain employs TRBV19 and TRBJ1-1; D not resolved. Germline CDR1 is LNHDA and CDR2 is SQIVND (reference sequence). With 7 bases removed from V and 0 bases from J, the gap between germline ends came to 15 bases. The CDR3 length is 15 residues. The DNA for the CDR3 is TGTGCCAGTACCCCGGGTCGTCGGTTGAACACTGAAGCTTTCTTT. It yields the protein CASTPGRRLNTEAFF.

V usage is TRBV7-2 and J usage is TRBJ1-5; D ambiguous. The V gene lost 5 bases and the J gene lost 2 bases, with 10 bases spanning the gap. The CDR3 totals 14 residues. Germline lookup yields CDR1 SGHTA and CDR2 FQGNSA. The CDR3 coding sequence is TGTGCCAGCAGCCCCGGGATGGGCAATCAGCCCCAGCATTTT. Its translation is CASSPGMGNQPQHF.

V usage is TRBV5-1 and J usage is TRBJ2-7; 8 positions match TRBD1. Per germline, CDR1 SGHRS and CDR2 YFSETQ. Losses at the gene ends were 4 bases for V and 7 bases for J; bases not matched to a gene: 4. The CDR3 length is 12 residues. The CDR3 DNA sequence: TGCGCCAGCAGCCAGGGGGCAGGAGAGCAGTACTTC. It codes for CASSQGAGEQYF.

This clone was seen a few times. The chain links TRBV19 to TRBJ1-5, with a tentative D call TRBD1 (5 bases). This CDR3 region has 14 residues. In germline, CDR1 is LNHDA, CDR2 SQIVND (reference sequence). V was cut by 1 base and J by 2 bases, with 6 bases left in between. The CDR3 DNA reads as TGTGCCAGTAGTATAGCACAGGGCAATCAGCCCCAGCATTTT. Translated: CASSIAQGNQPQHF.

The genes are TRBV30 and TRBJ1-2, with a possible D match to TRBD1 (6 bases). Germline-derived CDR1 and CDR2 are GTSNPN and SVGIG (reference sequence). With 3 bases removed from V and 5 bases from J, the gap between germline ends came to 10 bases. The CDR3 contains 12 residues. DNA of the CDR3: TGTGCCTGGAGATCACAGGGTTATGGCTACACCTTC. Its protein is CAWRSQGYGYTF.